The clone carrying this T cell receptor beta chain has at least ten counts. Antigen unknown. The sample belongs to a study of beta chain features in type 1 diabetes. Study-wide context: Comparable age, gender and cell yields were observed in patients relative to healthy donors. Whole-study results and caveats: Type 1 diabetes patients showed a moderate but significant shortening of TCRB CDR3s in all four CD4+ subsets. Researchers caution that PCR might favor shorter templates, equally among patients and controls. The study found that naive, central memory and Treg TCRB repertoires appeared more similar in patients than in healthy donors.

The single heparinised draw taken from each donor contained 90 to 150 mL of blood on average. Trimming shortened V by 2 bases and J by 1 base, and 7 bases separated the two germline ends. The CDR3 loop spans 14 amino acids. Looked up from germline, CDR1 is SGHDT and CDR2 is YYEEEE. Isolated RNA was reverse transcribed in full, so expressed TCRB transcripts were sequenced. The assay was immunoSEQ multiplex PCR, and TCRdb's table has in-frame clones only and misses some. The sample yields more than 100,000 clones, roughly 28% seen once. The chain links TRBV5-6 to TRBJ2-4; a possible D gene is TRBD1 (5 bases). The sample taken for sequencing was central memory CD4+ T cells from blood. The receptor was isolated from a woman younger than 30 with type 1 diabetes. As DNA, the CDR3 is TGTGCCAGCAGCTTCGCAGGGGCCAAAAACATTCAGTACTTC. Amino acids: CASSFAGAKNIQYF. The variable domain in full, completed from reference TRBV5-6 and TRBJ2-4, reads DAGVTQSPTHLIKTRGQQVTLRCSPKSGHDTVSWYQQALGQGPQFIFQYYEEEERQRGNFPDRFSGHQFPNYSSELNVNALLLGDSALYLCASSFAGAKNIQYFGAGTRLSVL.